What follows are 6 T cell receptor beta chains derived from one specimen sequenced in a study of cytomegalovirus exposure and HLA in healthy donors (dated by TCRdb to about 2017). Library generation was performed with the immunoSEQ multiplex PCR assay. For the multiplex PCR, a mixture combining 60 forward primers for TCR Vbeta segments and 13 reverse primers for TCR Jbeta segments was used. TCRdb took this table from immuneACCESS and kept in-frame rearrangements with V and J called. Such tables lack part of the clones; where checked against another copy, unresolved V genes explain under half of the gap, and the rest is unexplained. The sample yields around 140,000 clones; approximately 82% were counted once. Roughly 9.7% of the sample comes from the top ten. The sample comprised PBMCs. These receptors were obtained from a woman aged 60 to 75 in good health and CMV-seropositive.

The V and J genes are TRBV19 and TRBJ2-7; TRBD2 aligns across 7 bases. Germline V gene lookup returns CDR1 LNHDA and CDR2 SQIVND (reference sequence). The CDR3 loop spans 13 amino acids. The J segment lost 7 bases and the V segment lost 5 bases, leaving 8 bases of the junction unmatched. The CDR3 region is CASSFAGAREQYF. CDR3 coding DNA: TGTGCCAGTAGTTTTGCGGGAGCCCGAGAGCAGTACTTC.

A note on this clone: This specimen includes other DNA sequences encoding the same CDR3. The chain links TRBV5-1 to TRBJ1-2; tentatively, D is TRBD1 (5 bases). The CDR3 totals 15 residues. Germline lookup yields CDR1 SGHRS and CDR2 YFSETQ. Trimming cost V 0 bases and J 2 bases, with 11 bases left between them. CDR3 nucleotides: TGCGCCAGCAGCTTGGCGGCAGGGTTAAACTATGGCTACACCTTC. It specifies CASSLAAGLNYGYTF.

Here the CDR3 reads CASSQGSVSKSYEQYF. The CDR3 nucleotides read TGTGCCAGCAGCCAAGGAAGCGTCTCGAAATCCTACGAGCAGTACTTC. The chain uses TRBV4-2 and TRBJ2-7; no firm D call. The CDR3 contains 16 residues. Germline values: CDR1 LGHNA, CDR2 YNFKEQ. The V and J ends lost 1 base and 1 base respectively, with 14 bases between them.

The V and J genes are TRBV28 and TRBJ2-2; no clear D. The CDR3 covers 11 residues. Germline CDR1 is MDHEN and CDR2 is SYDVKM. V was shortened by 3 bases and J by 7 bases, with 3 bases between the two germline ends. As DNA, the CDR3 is TGTGCCAGCAGTTTCCACGGGGAGCTGTTTTTT. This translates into CASSFHGELFF. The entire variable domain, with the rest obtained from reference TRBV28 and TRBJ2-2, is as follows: DVKVTQSSRYLVKRTGEKVFLECVQDMDHENMFWYRQDPGLGLRLIYFSYDVKMKEKGDIPEGYSVSREKKERFSLILESASTNQTSMYLCASSFHGELFFGEGSRLTVL.

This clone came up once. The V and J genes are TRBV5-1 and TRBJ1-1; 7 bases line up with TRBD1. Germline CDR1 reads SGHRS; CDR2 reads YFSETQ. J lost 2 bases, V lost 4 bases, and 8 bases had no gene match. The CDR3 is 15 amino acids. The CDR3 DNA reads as TGCGCCAGCAGCGTACAGGGGCCCTACAACACTGAAGCTTTCTTT. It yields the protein CASSVQGPYNTEAFF.

The CDR3 nucleotides read TGTGCCAGCAGCCCATCTCCGGGGTTGAACACCGGGGAGCTGTTTTTT. Its translation: CASSPSPGLNTGELFF. The rearrangement joins TRBV9 to TRBJ2-2, with a weak D call TRBD2 (5 bases). CDR1 and CDR2 from the germline V gene are SGDLS and YYNGEE. There are 16 residues in the CDR3. Deletions cut 4 bases from V and 1 base from J, with 14 bases between.